This paragraph covers one TCR beta chain sequence. Its target is unknown. Only in-frame clones appear in the TCRdb table, and some are missing; sequencing was by immunoSEQ multiplex PCR. In the table there are hundreds of thousands of clones, 92% of which are singletons. Selected positively for CCR7 and CD45RO-negative, naive CD8 cells excluded terminally differentiated effector memory CD45RA+ cells. The V segment lost 0 bases and the J segment 6 bases; nucleotides outside the gene matches: 7. CDR1 and CDR2 (germline): SGHTA, FQGNSA. The length of the CDR3 is 17 residues. These data come from a study of shared clonotypes between healthy human individuals. Findings and limits, study-wide: Exclusively blood specimens were collected; tissue repertoires likely differ.

This TCR was sampled from a man aged 25 to 45 in good health. Sequencing used naive CD8+ T cells sorted from blood. The chain uses TRBV7-2 and TRBJ2-1; 11 bases fit TRBD2. The CDR3 DNA is TGTGCCAGCAGCTTAGCGACTACTAGCGGGAGAAGCAATGAGCAGTTCTTC. It yields the protein CASSLATTSGRSNEQFF.